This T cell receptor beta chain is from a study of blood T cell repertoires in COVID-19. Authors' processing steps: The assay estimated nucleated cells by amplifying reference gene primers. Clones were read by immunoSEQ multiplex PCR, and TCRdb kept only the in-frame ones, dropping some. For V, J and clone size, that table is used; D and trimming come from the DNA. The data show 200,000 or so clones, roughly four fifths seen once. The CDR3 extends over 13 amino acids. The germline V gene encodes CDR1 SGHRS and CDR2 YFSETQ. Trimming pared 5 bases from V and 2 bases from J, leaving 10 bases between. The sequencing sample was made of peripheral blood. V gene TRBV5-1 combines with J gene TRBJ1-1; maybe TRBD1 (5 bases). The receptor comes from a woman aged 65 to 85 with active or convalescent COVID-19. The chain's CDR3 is CASRMDINTEAFF. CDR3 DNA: TGCGCCAGCAGGATGGACATAAACACTGAAGCTTTCTTT.